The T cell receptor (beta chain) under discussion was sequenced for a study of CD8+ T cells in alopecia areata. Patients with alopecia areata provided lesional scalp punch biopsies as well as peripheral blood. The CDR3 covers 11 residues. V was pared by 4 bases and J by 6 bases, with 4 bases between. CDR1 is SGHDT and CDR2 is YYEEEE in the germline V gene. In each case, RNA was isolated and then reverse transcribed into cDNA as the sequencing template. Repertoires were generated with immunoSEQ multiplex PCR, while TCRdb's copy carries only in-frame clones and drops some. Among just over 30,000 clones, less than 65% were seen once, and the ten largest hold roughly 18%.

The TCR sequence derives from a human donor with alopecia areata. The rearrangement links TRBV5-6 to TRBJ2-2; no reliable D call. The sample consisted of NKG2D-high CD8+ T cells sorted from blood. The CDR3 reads CASSNPGELFF. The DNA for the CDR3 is TGTGCCAGCAGCAACCCCGGGGAGCTGTTTTTT.